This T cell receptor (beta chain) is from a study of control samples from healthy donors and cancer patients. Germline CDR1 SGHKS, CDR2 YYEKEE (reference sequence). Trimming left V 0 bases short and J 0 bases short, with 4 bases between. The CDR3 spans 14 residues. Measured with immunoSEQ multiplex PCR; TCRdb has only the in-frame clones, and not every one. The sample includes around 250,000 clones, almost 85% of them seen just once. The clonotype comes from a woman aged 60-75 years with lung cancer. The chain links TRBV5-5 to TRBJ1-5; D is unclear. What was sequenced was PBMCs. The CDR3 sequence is CASSLDDSNQPQHF. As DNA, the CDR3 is TGTGCCAGCAGCTTGGACGATAGCAATCAGCCCCAGCATTTT.